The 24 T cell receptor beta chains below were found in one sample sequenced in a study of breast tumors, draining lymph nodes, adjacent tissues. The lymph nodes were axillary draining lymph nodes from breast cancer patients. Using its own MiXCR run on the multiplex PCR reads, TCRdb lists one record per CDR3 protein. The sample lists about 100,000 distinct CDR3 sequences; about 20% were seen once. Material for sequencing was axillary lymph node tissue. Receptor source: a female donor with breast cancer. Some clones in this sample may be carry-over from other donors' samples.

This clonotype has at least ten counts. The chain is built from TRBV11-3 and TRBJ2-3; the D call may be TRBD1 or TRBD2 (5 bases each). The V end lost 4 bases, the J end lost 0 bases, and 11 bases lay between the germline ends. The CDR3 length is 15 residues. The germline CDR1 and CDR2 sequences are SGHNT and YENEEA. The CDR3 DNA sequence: TGTGCCAGCAGCTGGGGACGTTCTAGCACAGATACGCAGTATTTT. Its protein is CASSWGRSSTDTQYF.

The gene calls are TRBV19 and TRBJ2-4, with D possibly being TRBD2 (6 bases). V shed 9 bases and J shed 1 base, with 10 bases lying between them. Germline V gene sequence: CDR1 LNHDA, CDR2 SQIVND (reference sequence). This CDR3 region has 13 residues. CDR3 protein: CASGTLAKNIQYF. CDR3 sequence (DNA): TGTGCCAGCGGGACTTTGGCCAAAAACATTCAGTACTTC. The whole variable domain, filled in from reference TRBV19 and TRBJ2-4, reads DGGITQSPKYLFRKEGQNVTLSCEQNLNHDAMYWYRQDPGQGLRLIYYSQIVNDFQKGDIAEGYSVSREKKESFPLTVTSAQKNPTAFYLCASGTLAKNIQYFGAGTRLSVL.

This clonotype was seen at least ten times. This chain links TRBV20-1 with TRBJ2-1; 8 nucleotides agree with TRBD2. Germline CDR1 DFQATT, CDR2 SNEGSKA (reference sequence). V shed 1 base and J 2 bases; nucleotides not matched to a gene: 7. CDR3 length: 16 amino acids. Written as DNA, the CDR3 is TGCAGTGCTAGAGCGGGAGGGGGGGCAACCTACAATGAGCAGTTCTTC. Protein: CSARAGGGATYNEQFF.

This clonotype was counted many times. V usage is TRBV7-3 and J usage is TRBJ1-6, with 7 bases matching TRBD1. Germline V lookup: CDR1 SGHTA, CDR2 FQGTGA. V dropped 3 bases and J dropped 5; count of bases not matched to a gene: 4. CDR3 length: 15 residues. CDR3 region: CASSLGTANNSPLHF. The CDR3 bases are TGTGCCAGCAGCTTGGGGACAGCCAATAATTCACCCCTCCACTTT.

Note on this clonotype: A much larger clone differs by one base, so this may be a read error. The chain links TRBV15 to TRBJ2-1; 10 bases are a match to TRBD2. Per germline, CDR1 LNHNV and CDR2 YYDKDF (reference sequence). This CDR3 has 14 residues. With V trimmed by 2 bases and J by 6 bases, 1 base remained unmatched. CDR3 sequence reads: CATSRSGGGNEQFF. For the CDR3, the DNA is TGTGCCACCAGCAGAAGCGGGGGGGGCAATGAGCAGTTCTTC.

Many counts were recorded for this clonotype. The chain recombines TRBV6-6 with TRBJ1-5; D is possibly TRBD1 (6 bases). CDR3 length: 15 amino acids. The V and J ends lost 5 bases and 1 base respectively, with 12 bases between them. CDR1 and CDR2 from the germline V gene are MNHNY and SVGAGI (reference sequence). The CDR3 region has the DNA TGTGCCAGCAGTACCACTGGACAGAGCAATCAGCCCCAGCATTTT. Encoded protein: CASSTTGQSNQPQHF.

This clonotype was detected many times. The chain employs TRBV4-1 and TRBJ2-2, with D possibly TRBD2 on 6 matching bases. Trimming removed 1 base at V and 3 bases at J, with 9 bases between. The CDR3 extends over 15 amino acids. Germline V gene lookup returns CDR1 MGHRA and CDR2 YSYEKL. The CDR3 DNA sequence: TGCGCCAGCAGCCAAGCTAGCGTAGACACCGGGGAGCTGTTTTTT. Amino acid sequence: CASSQASVDTGELFF.

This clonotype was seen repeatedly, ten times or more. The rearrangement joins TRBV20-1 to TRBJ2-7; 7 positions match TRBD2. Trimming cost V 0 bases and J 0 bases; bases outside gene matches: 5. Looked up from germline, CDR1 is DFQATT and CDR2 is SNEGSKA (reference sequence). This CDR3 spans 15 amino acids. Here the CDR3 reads CSARDAGVPSYEQYF. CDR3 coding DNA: TGCAGTGCTAGAGATGCGGGGGTTCCCTCCTACGAGCAGTACTTC.

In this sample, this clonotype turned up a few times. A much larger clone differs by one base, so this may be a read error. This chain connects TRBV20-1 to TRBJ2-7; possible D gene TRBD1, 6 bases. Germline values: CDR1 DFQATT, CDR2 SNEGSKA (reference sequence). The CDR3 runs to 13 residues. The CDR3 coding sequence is TGCAGTGCGCCCGGACAGACCTTCTACGGGCAGTACTTC. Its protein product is CSAPGQTFYGQYF.

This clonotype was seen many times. The CDR3 DNA reads as TGTGCCACCAGCAGAGTACAGGGGCTTACTTATAGCAATCAGCCCCAGCATTTT. Amino acids: CATSRVQGLTYSNQPQHF. This chain connects TRBV15 to TRBJ1-5; 7 bases line up with TRBD1. V dropped 1 base and J dropped 0; count of bases not matched to a gene: 9. Germline V gives CDR1 LNHNV, CDR2 YYDKDF (reference sequence). The CDR3 totals 18 residues. Full variable domain (missing parts from reference TRBV15 and TRBJ1-5): DAMVIQNPRYQVTQFGKPVTLSCSQTLNHNVMYWYQQKSSQAPKLLFHYYDKDFNNEADTPDNFQSRRPNTSFCFLDIRSPGLGDTAMYLCATSRVQGLTYSNQPQHFGDGTRLSIL.

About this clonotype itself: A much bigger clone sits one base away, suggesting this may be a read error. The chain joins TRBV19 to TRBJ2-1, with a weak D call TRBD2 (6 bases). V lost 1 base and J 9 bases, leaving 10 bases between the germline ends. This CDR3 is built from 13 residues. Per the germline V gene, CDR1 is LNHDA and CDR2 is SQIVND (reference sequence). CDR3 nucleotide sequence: TGTGCCAGTAGTATAGGGGGGGTAGGTGAGCAGTTCTTC. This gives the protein CASSIGGVGEQFF.

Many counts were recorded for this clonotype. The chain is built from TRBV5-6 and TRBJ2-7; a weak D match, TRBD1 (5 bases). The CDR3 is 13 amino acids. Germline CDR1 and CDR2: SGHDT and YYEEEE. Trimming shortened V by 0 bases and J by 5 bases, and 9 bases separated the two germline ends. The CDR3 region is CASSLGRENEQYF. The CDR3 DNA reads TGTGCCAGCAGCTTGGGCAGGGAAAACGAGCAGTACTTC.

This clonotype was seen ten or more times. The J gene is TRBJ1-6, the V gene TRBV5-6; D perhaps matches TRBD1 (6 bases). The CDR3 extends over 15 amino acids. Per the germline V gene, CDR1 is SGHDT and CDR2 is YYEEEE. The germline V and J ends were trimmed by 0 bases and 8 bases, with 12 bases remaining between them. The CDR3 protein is CASSLGMTGDSPLHF. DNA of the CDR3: TGTGCCAGCAGCTTGGGAATGACAGGTGATTCACCCCTCCACTTT.

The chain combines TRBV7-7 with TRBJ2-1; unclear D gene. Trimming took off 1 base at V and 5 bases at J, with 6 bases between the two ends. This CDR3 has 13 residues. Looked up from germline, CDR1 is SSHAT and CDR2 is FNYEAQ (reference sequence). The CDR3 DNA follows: TGTGCCAGCAGCTTAGGCAACCACAATGAGCAGTTCTTC. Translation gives CASSLGNHNEQFF.

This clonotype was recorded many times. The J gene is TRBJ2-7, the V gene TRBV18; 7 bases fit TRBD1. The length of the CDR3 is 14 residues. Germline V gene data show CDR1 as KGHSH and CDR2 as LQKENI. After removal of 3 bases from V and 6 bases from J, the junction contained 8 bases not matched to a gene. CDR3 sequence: CASSPDRVLGEQYF. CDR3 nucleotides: TGTGCCAGCTCACCCGACAGGGTATTAGGCGAGCAGTACTTC.

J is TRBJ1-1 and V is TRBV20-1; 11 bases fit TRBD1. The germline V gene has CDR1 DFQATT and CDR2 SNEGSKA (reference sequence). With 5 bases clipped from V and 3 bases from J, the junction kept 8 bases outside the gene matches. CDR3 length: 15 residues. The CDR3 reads CSAQEGQGDDTEAFF. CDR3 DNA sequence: TGCAGTGCTCAAGAGGGACAGGGGGATGACACTGAAGCTTTCTTT.

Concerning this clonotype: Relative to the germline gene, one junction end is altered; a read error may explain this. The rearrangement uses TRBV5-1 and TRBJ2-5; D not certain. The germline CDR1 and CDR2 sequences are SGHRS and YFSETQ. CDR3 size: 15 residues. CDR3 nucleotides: TGCGCCGGCAGCTTAGAGTGGGATGCTCAAGAGACCCAGTGCTTC. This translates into CAGSLEWDAQETQCF. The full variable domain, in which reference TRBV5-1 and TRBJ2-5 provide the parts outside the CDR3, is KAGVTQTPRYLIKTRGQQVTLSCSPISGHRSVSWYQQTPGQGLQFLFEYFSETQRNKGNFPGRFSGRQFSNSRSEMNVSTLELGDSALYLCAGSLEWDAQETQCFGPGTRLLVL.

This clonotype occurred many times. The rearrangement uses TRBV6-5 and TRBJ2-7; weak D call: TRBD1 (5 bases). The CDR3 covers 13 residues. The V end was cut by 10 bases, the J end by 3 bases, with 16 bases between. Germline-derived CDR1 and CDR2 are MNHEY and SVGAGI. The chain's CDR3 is CATKAQGLYEQYF. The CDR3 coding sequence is TGTGCCACCAAGGCGCAGGGCCTCTACGAGCAGTACTTC.

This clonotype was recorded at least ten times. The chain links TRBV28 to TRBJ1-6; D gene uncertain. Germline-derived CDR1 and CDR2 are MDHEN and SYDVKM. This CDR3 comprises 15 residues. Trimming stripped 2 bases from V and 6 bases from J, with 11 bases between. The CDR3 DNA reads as TGTGCCAGCAGTTTAGGGAGTGGGTTTAATTCACCCCTCCACTTT. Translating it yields CASSLGSGFNSPLHF.

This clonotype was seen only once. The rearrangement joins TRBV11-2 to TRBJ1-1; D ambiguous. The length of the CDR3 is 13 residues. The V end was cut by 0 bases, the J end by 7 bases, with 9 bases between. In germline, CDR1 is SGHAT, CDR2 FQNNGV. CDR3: CASSLERINEAFF. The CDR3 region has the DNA TGTGCCAGCAGCTTAGAGAGAATAAATGAAGCTTTCTTT.

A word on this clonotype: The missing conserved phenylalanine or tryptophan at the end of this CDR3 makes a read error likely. The CDR3 nucleotides are TGCGCCAGCAGCCAAGATGGAGGGGATGGCTACACCTCC. It translates to CASSQDGGDGYTS. This chain links TRBV4-1 with TRBJ1-2; tentative D call: TRBD1 (5 bases). The germline gives CDR1 MGHRA, CDR2 YSYEKL. CDR3 length: 13 residues. Trimming pared 0 bases from V and 6 bases from J, leaving 8 bases between.

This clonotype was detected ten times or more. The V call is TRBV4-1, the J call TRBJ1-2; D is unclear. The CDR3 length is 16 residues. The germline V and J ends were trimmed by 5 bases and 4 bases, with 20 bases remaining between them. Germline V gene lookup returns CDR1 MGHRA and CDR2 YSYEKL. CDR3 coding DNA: TGCGCCAGCAGCGGAATTCGATCCACTCGCGGCTATGGCTACACCTTC. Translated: CASSGIRSTRGYGYTF.

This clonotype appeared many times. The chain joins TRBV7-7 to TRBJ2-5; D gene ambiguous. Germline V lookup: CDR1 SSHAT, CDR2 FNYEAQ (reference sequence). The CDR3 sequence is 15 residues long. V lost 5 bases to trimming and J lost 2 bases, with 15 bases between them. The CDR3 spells CASSLDLGKQETQYF. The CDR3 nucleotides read TGTGCCAGCAGCCTAGACTTGGGGAAACAAGAGACCCAGTACTTC. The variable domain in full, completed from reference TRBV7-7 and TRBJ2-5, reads GAGVSQSPRYKVTKRGQDVTLRCDPISSHATLYWYQQALGQGPEFLTYFNYEAQPDKSGLPSDRFSAERPEGSISTLTIQRTEQRDSAMYRCASSLDLGKQETQYFGPGTRLLVL.

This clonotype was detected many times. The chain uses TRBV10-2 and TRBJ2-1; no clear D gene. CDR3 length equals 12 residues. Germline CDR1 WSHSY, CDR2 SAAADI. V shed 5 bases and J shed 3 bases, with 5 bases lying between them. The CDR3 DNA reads TGCGCCAGCAGTCACTTCTACAATGAGCAGTTCTTC. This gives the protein CASSHFYNEQFF.